This T cell receptor beta chain was identified during a study of blood T cell repertoires in COVID-19. Study details: Some COVID-19 samples were acute and others convalescent; all came from the United States, Italy and Spain.

Methods used by the authors: The assay estimated nucleated cells by amplifying reference gene primers. Sequencing was performed with immunoSEQ multiplex PCR; in TCRdb, only in-frame clones are kept and a portion is missing. V, J and clone size were drawn from that table, and D and trimming were deduced from the DNA. The data show tens of thousands of clones, roughly 86% seen once. CDR3 size: 16 residues. Between the trimmed V and J ends, which lost 2 bases and 5 bases, there was a span of 19 bases. CDR1 is SGDLS, CDR2 YYNGEE, per germline. The specimen was peripheral blood. The clonotype originates from a human donor in a cohort sampled during active COVID-19. This rearrangement joins TRBV9 to TRBJ1-1; D is perhaps TRBD1 (6 bases). CDR3 DNA: TGTGCCAGCAGCGTGGGAGGGGGGATCGTTCCAACTGAAGCTTTCTTT. It yields the protein CASSVGGGIVPTEAFF.